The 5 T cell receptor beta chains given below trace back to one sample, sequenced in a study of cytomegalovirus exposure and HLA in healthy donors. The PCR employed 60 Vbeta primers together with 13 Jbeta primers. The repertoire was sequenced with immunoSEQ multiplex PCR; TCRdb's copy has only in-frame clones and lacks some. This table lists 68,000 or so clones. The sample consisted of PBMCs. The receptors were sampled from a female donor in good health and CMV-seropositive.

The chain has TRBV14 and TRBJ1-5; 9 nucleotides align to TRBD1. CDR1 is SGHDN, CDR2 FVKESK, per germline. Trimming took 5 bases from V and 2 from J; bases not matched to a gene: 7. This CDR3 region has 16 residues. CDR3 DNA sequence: TGTGCCAGCAGCAACCGGGACAGGGTTGGCAATCAGCCCCAGCATTTT. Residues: CASSNRDRVGNQPQHF. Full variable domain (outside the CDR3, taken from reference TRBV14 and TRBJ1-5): EAGVTQFPSHSVIEKGQTVTLRCDPISGHDNLYWYRRVMGKEIKFLLHFVKESKQDESGMPNNRFLAERTGGTYSTLKVQPAELEDSGVYFCASSNRDRVGNQPQHFGDGTRLSIL.

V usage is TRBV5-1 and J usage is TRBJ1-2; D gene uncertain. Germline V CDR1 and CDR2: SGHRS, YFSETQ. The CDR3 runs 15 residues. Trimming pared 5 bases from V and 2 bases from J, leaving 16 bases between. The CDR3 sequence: CASRPGMGWNYGYTF. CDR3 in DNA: TGCGCCAGCAGACCCGGGATGGGGTGGAACTATGGCTACACCTTC.

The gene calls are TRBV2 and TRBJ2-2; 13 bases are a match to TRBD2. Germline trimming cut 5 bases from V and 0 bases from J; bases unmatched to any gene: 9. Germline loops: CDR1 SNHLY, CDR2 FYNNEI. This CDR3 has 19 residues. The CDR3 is CASSLTGTSGTANTGELFF. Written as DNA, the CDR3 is TGTGCCAGCAGTCTAACCGGGACTAGCGGGACGGCGAACACCGGGGAGCTGTTTTTT.

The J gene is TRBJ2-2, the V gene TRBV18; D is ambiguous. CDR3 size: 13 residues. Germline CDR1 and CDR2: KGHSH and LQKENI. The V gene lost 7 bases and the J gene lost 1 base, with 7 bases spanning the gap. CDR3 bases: TGTGCCAGCTGTCCCCAGAACACCGGGGAGCTGTTTTTT. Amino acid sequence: CASCPQNTGELFF.

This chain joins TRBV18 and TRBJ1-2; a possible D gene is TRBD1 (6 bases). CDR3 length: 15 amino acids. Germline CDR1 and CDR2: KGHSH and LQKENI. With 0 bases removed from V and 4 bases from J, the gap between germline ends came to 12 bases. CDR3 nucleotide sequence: TGTGCCAGCTCACCACCCACAGGGTCGGGCTATGGCTACACCTTC. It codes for CASSPPTGSGYGYTF.